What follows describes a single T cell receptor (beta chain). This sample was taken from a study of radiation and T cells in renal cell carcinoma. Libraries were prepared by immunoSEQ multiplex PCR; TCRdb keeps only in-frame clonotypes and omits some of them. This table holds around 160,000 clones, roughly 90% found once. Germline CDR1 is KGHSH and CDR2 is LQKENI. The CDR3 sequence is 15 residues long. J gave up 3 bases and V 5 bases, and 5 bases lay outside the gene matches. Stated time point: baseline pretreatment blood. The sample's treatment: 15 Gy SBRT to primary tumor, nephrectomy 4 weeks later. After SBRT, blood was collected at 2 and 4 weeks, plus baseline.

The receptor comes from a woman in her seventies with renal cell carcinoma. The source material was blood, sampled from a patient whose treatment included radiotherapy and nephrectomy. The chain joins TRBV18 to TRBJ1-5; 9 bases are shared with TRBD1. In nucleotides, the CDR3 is TGTGCCAGCTCAAGGGACAGGGACACCAATCAGCCCCAGCATTTT. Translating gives CASSRDRDTNQPQHF.